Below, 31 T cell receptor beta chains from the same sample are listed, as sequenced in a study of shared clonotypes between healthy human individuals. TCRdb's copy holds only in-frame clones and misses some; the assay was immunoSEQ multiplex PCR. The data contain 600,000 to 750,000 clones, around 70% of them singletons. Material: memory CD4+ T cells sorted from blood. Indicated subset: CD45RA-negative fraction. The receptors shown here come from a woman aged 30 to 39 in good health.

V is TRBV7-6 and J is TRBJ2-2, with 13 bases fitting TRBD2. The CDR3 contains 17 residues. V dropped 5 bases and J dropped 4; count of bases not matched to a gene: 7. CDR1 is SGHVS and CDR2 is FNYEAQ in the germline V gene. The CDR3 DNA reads TGTGCCAGCAGCCAAGCACTAGCGGGAGGGCCCACCGGGGAGCTGTTTTTT. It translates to CASSQALAGGPTGELFF.

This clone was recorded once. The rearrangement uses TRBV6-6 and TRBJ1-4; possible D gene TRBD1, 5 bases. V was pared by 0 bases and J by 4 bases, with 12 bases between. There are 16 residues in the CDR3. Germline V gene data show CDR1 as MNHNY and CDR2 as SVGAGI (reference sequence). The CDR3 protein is CASSYSGAGLNEKLFF. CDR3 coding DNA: TGTGCCAGCAGTTACTCCGGGGCAGGGCTTAATGAAAAACTGTTTTTT.

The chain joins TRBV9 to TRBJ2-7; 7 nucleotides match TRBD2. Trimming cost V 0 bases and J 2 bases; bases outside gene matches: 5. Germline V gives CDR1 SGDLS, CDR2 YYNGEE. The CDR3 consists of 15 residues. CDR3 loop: CASSVGIGRPYEQYF. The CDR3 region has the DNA TGTGCCAGCAGCGTAGGTATCGGGAGGCCCTACGAGCAGTACTTC.

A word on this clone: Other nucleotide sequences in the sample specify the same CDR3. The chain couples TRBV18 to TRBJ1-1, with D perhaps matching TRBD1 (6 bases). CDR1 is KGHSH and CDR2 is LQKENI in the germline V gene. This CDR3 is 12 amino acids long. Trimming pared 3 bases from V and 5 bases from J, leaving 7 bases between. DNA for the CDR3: TGTGCCAGCTCACCGGACAGAACTGAAGCTTTCTTT. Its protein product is CASSPDRTEAFF. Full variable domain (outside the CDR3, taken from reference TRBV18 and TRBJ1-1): NAGVMQNPRHLVRRRGQEARLRCSPMKGHSHVYWYRQLPEEGLKFMVYLQKENIIDESGMPKERFSAEFPKEGPSILRIQQVVRGDSAAYFCASSPDRTEAFFGQGTRLTVV.

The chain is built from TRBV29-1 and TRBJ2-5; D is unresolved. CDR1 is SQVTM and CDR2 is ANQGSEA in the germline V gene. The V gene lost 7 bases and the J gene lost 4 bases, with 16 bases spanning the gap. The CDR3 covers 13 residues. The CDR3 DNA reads TGCAGCGCCGAACGGACCTTTGGAGAGACCCAGTACTTC. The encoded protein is CSAERTFGETQYF. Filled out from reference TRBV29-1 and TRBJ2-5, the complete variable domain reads SAVISQKPSRDICQRGTSLTIQCQVDSQVTMMFWYRQQPGQSLTLIATANQGSEATYESGFVIDKFPISRPNLTFSTLTVSNMSPEDSSIYLCSAERTFGETQYFGPGTRLLVL.

The CDR3 is CAWSVQSGVNQPQHF. The CDR3 bases are TGTGCCTGGAGTGTACAGTCAGGGGTCAATCAGCCCCAGCATTTT. The V call is TRBV30, the J call TRBJ1-5; possibly TRBD1 for D (6 bases). The CDR3 has 15 residues. With 0 bases removed from V and 3 bases from J, the gap between germline ends came to 12 bases. Germline CDR1 GTSNPN, CDR2 SVGIG (reference sequence).

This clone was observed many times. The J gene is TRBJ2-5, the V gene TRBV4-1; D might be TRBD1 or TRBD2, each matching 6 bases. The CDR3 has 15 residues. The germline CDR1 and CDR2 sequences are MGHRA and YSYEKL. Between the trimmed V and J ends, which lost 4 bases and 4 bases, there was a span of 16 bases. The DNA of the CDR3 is TGCGCCAGCAGCCCCCGTGGGGGGCTCGGAGAGACCCAGTACTTC. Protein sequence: CASSPRGGLGETQYF.

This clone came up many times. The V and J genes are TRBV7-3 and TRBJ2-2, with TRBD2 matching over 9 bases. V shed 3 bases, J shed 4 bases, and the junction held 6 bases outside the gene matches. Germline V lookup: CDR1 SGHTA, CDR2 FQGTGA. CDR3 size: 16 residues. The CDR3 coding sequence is TGTGCCAGCAGCTTGCTGGGTAGCGGGAGCACCGGGGAGCTGTTTTTT. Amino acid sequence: CASSLLGSGSTGELFF.

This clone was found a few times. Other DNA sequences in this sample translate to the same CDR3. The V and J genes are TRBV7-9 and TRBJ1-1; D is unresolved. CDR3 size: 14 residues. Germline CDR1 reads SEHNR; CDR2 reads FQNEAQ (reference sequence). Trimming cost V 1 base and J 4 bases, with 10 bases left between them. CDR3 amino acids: CASSLEGVGTEAFF. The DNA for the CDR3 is TGTGCCAGCAGCTTAGAGGGTGTAGGCACTGAAGCTTTCTTT. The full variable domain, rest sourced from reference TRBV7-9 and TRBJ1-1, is DTGVSQNPRHKITKRGQNVTFRCDPISEHNRLYWYRQTLGQGPEFLTYFQNEAQLEKSRLLSDRFSAERPKGSFSTLEIQRTEQGDSAMYLCASSLEGVGTEAFFGQGTRLTVV.

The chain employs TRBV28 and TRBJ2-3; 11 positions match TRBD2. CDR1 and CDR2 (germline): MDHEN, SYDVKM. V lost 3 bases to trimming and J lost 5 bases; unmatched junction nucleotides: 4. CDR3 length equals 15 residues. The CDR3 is CASSLVAGGEDTQYF. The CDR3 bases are TGTGCCAGCAGTTTGGTAGCGGGAGGGGAAGATACGCAGTATTTT.

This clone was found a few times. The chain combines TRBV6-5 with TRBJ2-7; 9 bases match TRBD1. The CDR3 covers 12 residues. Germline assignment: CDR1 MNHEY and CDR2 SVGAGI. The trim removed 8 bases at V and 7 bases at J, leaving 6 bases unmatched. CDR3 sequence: CASGTGTWEQYF. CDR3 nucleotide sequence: TGTGCCAGCGGGACAGGGACCTGGGAGCAGTACTTC.

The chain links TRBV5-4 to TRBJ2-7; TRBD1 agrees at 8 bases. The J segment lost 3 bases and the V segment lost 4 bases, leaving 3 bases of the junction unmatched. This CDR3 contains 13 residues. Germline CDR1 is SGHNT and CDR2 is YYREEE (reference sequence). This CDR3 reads CASSNGQGYEQYF. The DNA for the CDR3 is TGTGCCAGCAGCAACGGACAGGGCTACGAGCAGTACTTC.

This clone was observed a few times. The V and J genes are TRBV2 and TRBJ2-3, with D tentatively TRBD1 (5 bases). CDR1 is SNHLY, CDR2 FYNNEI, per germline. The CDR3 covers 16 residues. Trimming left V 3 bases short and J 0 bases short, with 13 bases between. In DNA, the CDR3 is TGTGCCAGCAGTGAGCTGGGGCAGGCTAGCACAGATACGCAGTATTTT. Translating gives CASSELGQASTDTQYF.

The CDR3 DNA reads as TGTGCCAACGAGGGGGCCTTGGGGGACCGAAGTGGTGGTTATGAGCAGTTCTTC. Protein sequence: CANEGALGDRSGGYEQFF. The rearrangement uses TRBV5-8 and TRBJ2-1, with TRBD1 matching over 7 bases. V shed 9 bases and J 8 bases; nucleotides not matched to a gene: 26. The germline CDR1 and CDR2 sequences are SGHTS and YDEGEE. The CDR3 is 18 amino acids.

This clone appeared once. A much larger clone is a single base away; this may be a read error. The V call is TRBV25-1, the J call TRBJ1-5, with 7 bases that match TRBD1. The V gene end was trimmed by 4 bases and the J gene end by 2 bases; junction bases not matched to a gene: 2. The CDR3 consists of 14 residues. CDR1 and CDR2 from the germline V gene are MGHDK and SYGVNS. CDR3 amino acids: CASSGTGGNQPQHF. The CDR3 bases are TGTGCCAGCAGTGGCACAGGGGGCAATCAGCCCCAGCATTTT.

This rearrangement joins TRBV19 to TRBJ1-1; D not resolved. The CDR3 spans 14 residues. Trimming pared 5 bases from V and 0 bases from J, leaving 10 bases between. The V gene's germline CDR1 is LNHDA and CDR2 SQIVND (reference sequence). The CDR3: CASSGYPVNTEAFF. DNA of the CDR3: TGTGCCAGTAGTGGCTACCCGGTGAACACTGAAGCTTTCTTT.

As DNA, the CDR3 is TGCAGCGTTGAGGGGGGGAGCATTTACAATGAGCAGTTCTTC. It is translated as CSVEGGSIYNEQFF. This rearrangement joins TRBV29-1 to TRBJ2-1; TRBD2 matches 7 bases. V shed 3 bases, J shed 4 bases, and the junction held 6 bases outside the gene matches. The CDR3 has 14 residues. Per the germline V gene, CDR1 is SQVTM and CDR2 is ANQGSEA.

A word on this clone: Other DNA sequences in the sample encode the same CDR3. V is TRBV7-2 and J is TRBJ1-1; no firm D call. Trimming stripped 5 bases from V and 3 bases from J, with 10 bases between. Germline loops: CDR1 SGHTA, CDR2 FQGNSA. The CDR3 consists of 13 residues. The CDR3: CASSSQRDTEAFF. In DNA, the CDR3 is TGTGCCAGCAGCAGTCAGCGCGACACTGAAGCTTTCTTT.

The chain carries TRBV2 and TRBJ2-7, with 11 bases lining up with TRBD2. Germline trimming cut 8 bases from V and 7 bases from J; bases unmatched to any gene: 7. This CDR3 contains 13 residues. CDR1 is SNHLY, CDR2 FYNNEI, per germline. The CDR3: CASGTSGGREQYF. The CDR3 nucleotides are TGTGCCAGCGGGACTAGCGGAGGCCGGGAGCAGTACTTC. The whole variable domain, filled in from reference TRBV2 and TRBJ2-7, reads EPEVTQTPSHQVTQMGQEVILRCVPISNHLYFYWYRQILGQKVEFLVSFYNNEISEKSEIFDDQFSVERPDGSNFTLKIRSTKLEDSAMYFCASGTSGGREQYFGPGTRLTVT.

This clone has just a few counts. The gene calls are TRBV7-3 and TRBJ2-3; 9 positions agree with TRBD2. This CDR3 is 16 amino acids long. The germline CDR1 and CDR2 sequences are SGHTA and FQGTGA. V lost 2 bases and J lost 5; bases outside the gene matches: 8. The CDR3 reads CASSLGAGGARDTQYF. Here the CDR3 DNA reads TGTGCCAGCAGCTTAGGGGCGGGAGGGGCGAGAGATACGCAGTATTTT.

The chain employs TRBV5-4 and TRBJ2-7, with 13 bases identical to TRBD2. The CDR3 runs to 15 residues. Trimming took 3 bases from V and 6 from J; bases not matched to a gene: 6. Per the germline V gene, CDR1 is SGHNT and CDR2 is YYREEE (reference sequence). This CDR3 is CASSSPGTSGIEQYF. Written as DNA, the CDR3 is TGTGCCAGCAGCTCCCCCGGGACTAGCGGGATCGAGCAGTACTTC.

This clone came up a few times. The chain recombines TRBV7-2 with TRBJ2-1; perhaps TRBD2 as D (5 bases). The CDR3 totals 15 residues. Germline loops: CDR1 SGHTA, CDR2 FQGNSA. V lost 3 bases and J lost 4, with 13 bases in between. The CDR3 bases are TGTGCCAGCAGCTTCCCGAGGGTAACTTACAATGAGCAGTTCTTC. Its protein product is CASSFPRVTYNEQFF.

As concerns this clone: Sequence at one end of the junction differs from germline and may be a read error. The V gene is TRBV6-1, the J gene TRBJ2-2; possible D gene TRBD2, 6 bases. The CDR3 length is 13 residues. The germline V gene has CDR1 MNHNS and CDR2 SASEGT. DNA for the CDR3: TGTGCCAGCAGGGAAGGAGGGACCGGGGAGCTGTTTTTT. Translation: CASREGGTGELFF.

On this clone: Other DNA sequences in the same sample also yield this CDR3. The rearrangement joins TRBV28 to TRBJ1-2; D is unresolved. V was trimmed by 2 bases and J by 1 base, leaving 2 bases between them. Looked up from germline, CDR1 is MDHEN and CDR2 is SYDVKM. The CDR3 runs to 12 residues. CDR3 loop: CASSLGNYGYTF. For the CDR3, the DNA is TGTGCCAGCAGTTTAGGTAACTATGGCTACACCTTC.

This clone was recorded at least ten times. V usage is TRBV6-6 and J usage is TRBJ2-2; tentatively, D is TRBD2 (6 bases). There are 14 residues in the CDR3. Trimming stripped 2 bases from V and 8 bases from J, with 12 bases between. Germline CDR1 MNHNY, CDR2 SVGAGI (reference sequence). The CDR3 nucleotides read TGTGCCAGCAGTTACGGCGGGACTCCGGGGGAGCTGTTTTTT. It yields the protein CASSYGGTPGELFF.

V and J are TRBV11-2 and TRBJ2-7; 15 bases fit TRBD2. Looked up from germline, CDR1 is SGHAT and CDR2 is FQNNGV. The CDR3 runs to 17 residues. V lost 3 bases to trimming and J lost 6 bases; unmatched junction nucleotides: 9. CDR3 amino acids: CASSFRTSGRGSREQYF. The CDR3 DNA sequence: TGTGCCAGCAGCTTCCGGACTAGCGGGAGGGGATCTCGCGAGCAGTACTTC.

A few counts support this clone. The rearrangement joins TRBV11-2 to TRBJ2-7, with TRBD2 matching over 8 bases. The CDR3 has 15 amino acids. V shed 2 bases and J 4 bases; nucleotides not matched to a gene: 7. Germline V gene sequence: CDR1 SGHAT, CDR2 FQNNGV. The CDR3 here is CASSLRRLAGYEQYF. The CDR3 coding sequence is TGTGCCAGCAGCTTAAGGCGGCTAGCGGGTTACGAGCAGTACTTC.

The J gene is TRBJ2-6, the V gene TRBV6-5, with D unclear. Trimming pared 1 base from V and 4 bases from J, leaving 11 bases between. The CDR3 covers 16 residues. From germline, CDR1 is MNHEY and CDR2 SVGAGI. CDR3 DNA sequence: TGTGCCAGCAGTTACTTCGGATCTGACGGGGCCAACGTCCTGACTTTC. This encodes CASSYFGSDGANVLTF.

CDR3: CASSILADVTDTQYF. Here the CDR3 DNA reads TGTGCCAGTAGTATCCTAGCGGACGTCACAGATACGCAGTATTTT. This sequence joins TRBV19 and TRBJ2-3, with 7 bases identical to TRBD2. J was trimmed by 2 bases and V by 3 bases; bases with no gene match: 5. Germline CDR1 is LNHDA and CDR2 is SQIVND (reference sequence). The CDR3 runs to 15 residues.

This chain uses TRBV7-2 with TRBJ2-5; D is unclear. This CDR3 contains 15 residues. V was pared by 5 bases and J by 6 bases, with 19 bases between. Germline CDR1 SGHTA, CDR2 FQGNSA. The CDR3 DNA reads TGTGCCAGCAGCCAGAGTAGGCAGAGCGTGAAGACCCAGTACTTC. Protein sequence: CASSQSRQSVKTQYF.

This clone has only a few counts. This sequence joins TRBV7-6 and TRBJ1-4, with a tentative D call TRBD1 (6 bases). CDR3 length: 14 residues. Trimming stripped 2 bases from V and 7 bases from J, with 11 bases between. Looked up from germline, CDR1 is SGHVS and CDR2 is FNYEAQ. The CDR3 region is CASSLQGPVEKLFF. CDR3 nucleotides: TGTGCCAGCAGCTTACAGGGGCCGGTTGAAAAACTGTTTTTT.